This TCR beta chain was captured in a study of blood T cell repertoires in COVID-19. The CDR3 spans 17 residues. The V gene's germline CDR1 is KGHSH and CDR2 LQKENI. Germline trimming cut 3 bases from V and 0 bases from J; bases unmatched to any gene: 9. Data came from immunoSEQ multiplex PCR; TCRdb stores just in-frame clones and leaves some out. The sample carries about 32,000 clones, 90% to 95% recorded once. This sequence joins TRBV18 and TRBJ2-7, with 9 bases identical to TRBD1. Material: peripheral blood. The sequence was obtained from a male donor with active COVID-19. The CDR3 DNA is TGTGCCAGCTCACCCGGGACAGGGCACTATAGCTCCTACGAGCAGTACTTC. Its translation: CASSPGTGHYSSYEQYF.